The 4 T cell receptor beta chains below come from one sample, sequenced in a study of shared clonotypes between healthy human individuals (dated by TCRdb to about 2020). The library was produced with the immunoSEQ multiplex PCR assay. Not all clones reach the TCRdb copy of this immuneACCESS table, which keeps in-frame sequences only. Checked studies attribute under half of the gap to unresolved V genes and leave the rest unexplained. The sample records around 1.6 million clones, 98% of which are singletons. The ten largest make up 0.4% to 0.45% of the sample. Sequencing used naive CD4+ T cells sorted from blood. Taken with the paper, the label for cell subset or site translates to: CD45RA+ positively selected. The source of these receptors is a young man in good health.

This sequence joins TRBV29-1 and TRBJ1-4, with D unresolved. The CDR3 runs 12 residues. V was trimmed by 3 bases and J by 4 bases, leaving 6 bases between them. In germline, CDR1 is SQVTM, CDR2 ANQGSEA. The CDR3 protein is CSVDGDNEKLFF. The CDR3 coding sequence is TGCAGCGTTGATGGCGATAATGAAAAACTGTTTTTT.

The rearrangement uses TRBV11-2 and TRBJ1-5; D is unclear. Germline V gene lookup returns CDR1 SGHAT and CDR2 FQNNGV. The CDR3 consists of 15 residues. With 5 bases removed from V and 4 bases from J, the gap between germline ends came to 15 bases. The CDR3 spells CASSIYTLRNQPQHF. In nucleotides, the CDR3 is TGTGCCAGCAGCATATATACCCTGCGAAATCAGCCCCAGCATTTT.

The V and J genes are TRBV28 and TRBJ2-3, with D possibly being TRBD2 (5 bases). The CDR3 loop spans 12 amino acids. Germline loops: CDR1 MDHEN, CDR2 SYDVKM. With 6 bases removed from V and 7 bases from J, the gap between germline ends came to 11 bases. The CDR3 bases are TGTGCCAGCAGCGTGCGGGTGAATACGCAGTATTTT. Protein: CASSVRVNTQYF.

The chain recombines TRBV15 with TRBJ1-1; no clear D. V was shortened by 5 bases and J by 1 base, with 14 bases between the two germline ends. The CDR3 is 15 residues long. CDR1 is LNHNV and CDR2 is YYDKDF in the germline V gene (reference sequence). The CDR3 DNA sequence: TGTGCCACCAGCCCAGGAAGGAACGGGAACACTGAAGCTTTCTTT. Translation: CATSPGRNGNTEAFF. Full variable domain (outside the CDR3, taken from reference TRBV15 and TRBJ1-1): DAMVIQNPRYQVTQFGKPVTLSCSQTLNHNVMYWYQQKSSQAPKLLFHYYDKDFNNEADTPDNFQSRRPNTSFCFLDIRSPGLGDTAMYLCATSPGRNGNTEAFFGQGTRLTVV.